A selection of T cell receptor beta chains follows, all from one sample in a study of T cell responses to AZD1222 COVID-19 vaccine. Assay: immunoSEQ multiplex PCR; the TCRdb copy retains only in-frame clones and omits some. The table includes about 200,000 clones, 80% to 95% detected once. The sequencing used peripheral blood, collected 28 days after the second AZD1222 dose. Receptor source: an adult who received the AZD1222 COVID-19 vaccine. The CDR3 runs from the conserved cysteine through the conserved F or W. The D gene is left open where the match is weak. Only some rows state a clone size, as once, few, many or a class for expanded clones.

NA,TRBJ2-3,TRBV19,NA,CASALEGADTQYF,TGTGCCAGTGCATTAGAGGGGGCAGATACGCAGTATTTT
NA,TRBJ1-4,TRBV6-6,NA,CAGGQTVNEKLFF,TGTGCCGGCGGGCAGACTGTAAATGAAAAACTGTTTTTT
NA,TRBJ1-5,TRBV2,NA,CASRRDYSNQPQHF,TGTGCCAGCAGAAGGGATTATAGCAATCAGCCCCAGCATTTT
NA,TRBJ1-5,TRBV3-1/TRBV3-2,NA,CASSQDLGNQPQHF,TGTGCCAGCAGCCAAGATCTGGGTAATCAGCCCCAGCATTTT
TRBD2,TRBJ2-7,TRBV13,NA,CASSLMGGRYEQYF,TGTGCCAGCAGCTTAATGGGGGGGAGATACGAGCAGTACTTC
TRBD1,TRBJ1-2,TRBV4-1,NA,CASSPDRGSRYGYTF,TGCGCCAGCAGCCCAGACAGGGGGTCACGCTATGGCTACACCTTC
NA,TRBJ1-1,TRBV4-3,NA,CASSQDGVLAAFF,TGCGCCAGCAGCCAAGATGGCGTCCTTGCGGCTTTCTTT
NA,TRBJ2-5,TRBV6-2/TRBV6-3,NA,CASSQAQGETQYF,TGTGCCAGCAGCCAAGCTCAGGGAGAGACCCAGTACTTC
NA,TRBJ1-2,TRBV18,NA,CASSLDRAANYGYTF,TGTGCCAGCTCACTGGACAGAGCCGCTAACTATGGCTACACCTTC
TRBD1,TRBJ1-1,TRBV5-1,NA,CASSLRAPGQGMNTEAFF,TGCGCCAGCAGCTTGAGGGCCCCGGGACAGGGAATGAACACTGAAGCTTTCTTT
NA,TRBJ1-6,TRBV5-1,NA,CASSFRETYNSPLHF,TGCGCCAGCAGCTTCCGGGAAACTTATAATTCACCCCTCCACTTT
TRBD1,TRBJ2-2,TRBV29-1,NA,CSVETRRTGGPHSNTGELFF,TGCAGCGTTGAAACTCGAAGGACAGGGGGTCCCCACTCGAACACCGGGGAGCTGTTTTTT
TRBD1,TRBJ1-2,TRBV29-1,NA,CSVLGTGKGYTF,TGCAGCGTTCTCGGGACAGGGAAAGGCTACACCTTC
TRBD1,TRBJ2-7,TRBV6-2/TRBV6-3,NA,CASSYLGQGTYEQYF,TGTGCCAGCAGTTACCTAGGACAGGGAACCTACGAGCAGTACTTC
NA,TRBJ1-6,TRBV27,NA,CASSGSHSPLHF,TGTGCCAGCAGTGGAAGCCATTCACCCCTCCACTTT
NA,TRBJ1-5,TRBV27,NA,CASSPGLNGNQPQHF,TGTGCCAGCAGCCCCGGTCTAAATGGCAATCAGCCCCAGCATTTT
NA,TRBJ1-5,TRBV10-3,NA,CAISEGLNQPQHF,TGTGCCATCAGTGAGGGGCTTAATCAGCCCCAGCATTTT
NA,TRBJ2-2,TRBV11-3,NA,CASSPRVNTGELFF,TGTGCCAGCAGCCCCCGGGTGAACACCGGGGAGCTGTTTTTT
NA,TRBJ2-4,TRBV12-3/TRBV12-4,NA,CASSFAKNIQYF,TGTGCCAGCAGTTTCGCCAAAAACATTCAGTACTTC
NA,TRBJ1-2,TRBV6-2/TRBV6-3,NA,CASSYLLGLGYGYTF,TGTGCCAGCAGTTACTTACTGGGATTGGGATATGGCTACACCTTC
NA,TRBJ2-7,TRBV6-1,NA,CASSELWGRESYEQYF,TGTGCCAGCAGTGAACTATGGGGGAGAGAGTCCTACGAGCAGTACTTC
NA,TRBJ1-1,TRBV12-3/TRBV12-4,NA,CASTGEGITEAFF,TGTGCCAGCACGGGTGAGGGGATCACTGAAGCTTTCTTT
NA,TRBJ2-5,TRBV15,NA,CATSRGFAGETQYF,TGTGCCACCAGCAGAGGGTTCGCGGGAGAGACCCAGTACTTC
NA,TRBJ1-1,TRBV3-1/TRBV3-2,NA,CASGLSQGNTEAFF,TGTGCCAGCGGACTCAGTCAGGGGAACACTGAAGCTTTCTTT
NA,TRBJ1-1,TRBV29-1,NA,CSVLLASGTEAFF,TGCAGCGTTCTCTTAGCCTCCGGCACTGAAGCTTTCTTT
TRBD1,TRBJ1-3,TRBV5-1,once,CASSPDQGAYGNTIYF,TGCGCCAGCAGCCCGGATCAGGGGGCTTATGGAAACACCATATATTTT
TRBD1,TRBJ1-1,TRBV3-1/TRBV3-2,NA,CASSQGGTGGAAFF,TGTGCCAGCAGCCAAGGGGGGACAGGGGGTGCCGCTTTCTTT
NA,TRBJ2-3,TRBV6-6,NA,CASRLADTQYF,TGTGCCAGCAGATTAGCAGATACGCAGTATTTT
NA,TRBJ2-4,TRBV18,NA,CASSQGEVAKNIQYF,TGTGCCAGCTCACAAGGGGAAGTCGCCAAAAACATTCAGTACTTC
NA,TRBJ1-2,TRBV9,NA,CASSVGGSPTYGYTF,TGTGCCAGCAGCGTAGGTGGCAGCCCGACGTATGGCTACACCTTC
NA,TRBJ1-2,TRBV4-3,NA,CASSRTPQGSYGYTF,TGCGCCAGCAGTCGAACACCTCAGGGTTCCTATGGCTACACCTTC
TRBD1,TRBJ1-1,TRBV29-1,NA,CSVKGANTEAFF,TGCAGCGTTAAGGGGGCCAACACTGAAGCTTTCTTT